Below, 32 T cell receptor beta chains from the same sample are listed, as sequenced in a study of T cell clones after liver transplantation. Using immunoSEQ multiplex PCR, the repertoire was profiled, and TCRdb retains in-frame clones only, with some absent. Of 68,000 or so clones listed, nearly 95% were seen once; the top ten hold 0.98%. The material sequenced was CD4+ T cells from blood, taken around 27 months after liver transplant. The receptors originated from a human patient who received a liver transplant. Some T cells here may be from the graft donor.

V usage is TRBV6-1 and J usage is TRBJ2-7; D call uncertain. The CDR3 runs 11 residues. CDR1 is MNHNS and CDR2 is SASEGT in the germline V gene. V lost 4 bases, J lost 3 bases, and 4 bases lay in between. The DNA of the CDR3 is TGTGCCAGCAGTGGATACTACGAGCAGTACTTC. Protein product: CASSGYYEQYF.

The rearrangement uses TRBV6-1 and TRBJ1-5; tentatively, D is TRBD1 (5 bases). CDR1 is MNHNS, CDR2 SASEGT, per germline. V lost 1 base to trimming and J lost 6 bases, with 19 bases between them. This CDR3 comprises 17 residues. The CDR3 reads CASSEVGGRGVVQPQHF. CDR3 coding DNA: TGTGCCAGCAGTGAAGTCGGGGGACGCGGAGTAGTTCAGCCCCAGCATTTT.

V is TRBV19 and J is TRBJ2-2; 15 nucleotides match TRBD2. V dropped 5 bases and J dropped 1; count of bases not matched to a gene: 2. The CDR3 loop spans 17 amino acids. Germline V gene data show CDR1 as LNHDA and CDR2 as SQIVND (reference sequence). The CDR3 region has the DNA TGTGCCAGTAGTGGGACTAGCGGGAGGTTGAACACCGGGGAGCTGTTTTTT. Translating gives CASSGTSGRLNTGELFF. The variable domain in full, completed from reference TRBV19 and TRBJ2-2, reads DGGITQSPKYLFRKEGQNVTLSCEQNLNHDAMYWYRQDPGQGLRLIYYSQIVNDFQKGDIAEGYSVSREKKESFPLTVTSAQKNPTAFYLCASSGTSGRLNTGELFFGEGSRLTVL.

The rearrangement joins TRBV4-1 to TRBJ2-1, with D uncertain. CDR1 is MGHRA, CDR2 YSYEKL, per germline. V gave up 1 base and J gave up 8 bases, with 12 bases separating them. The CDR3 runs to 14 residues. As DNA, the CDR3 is TGCGCCAGCAGCCAAGGCCGTAATTTGGATGAGCAGTTCTTC. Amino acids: CASSQGRNLDEQFF.

CDR3 sequence: CASSQLAGGLAGELFF. Written as DNA, the CDR3 is TGTGCCAGCAGCCAACTAGCGGGAGGGCTGGCCGGGGAGCTGTTTTTT. The V and J genes are TRBV28 and TRBJ2-2; 13 positions match TRBD2. Germline V gene data show CDR1 as MDHEN and CDR2 as SYDVKM. The CDR3 has 16 amino acids. V shed 6 bases and J 6 bases; nucleotides not matched to a gene: 7.

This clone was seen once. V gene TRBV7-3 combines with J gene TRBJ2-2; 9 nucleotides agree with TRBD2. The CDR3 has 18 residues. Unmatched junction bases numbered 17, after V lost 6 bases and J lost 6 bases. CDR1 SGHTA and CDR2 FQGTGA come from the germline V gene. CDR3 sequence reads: CASRNLRGRAGGSGELFF. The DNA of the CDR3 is TGTGCCAGCAGGAACCTGCGCGGGAGGGCCGGGGGCTCCGGGGAGCTGTTTTTT.

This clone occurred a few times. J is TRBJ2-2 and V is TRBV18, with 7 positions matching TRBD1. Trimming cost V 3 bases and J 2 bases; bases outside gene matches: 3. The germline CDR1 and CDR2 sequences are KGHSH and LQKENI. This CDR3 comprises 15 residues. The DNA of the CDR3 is TGTGCCAGCTCACCGACAGGGCTAAACACCGGGGAGCTGTTTTTT. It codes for CASSPTGLNTGELFF.

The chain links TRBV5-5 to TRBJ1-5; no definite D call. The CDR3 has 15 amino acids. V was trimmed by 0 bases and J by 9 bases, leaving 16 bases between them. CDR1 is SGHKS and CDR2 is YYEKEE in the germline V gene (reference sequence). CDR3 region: CASSLVGTELWPQHF. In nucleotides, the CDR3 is TGTGCCAGCAGCTTGGTAGGAACCGAACTATGGCCCCAGCATTTT.

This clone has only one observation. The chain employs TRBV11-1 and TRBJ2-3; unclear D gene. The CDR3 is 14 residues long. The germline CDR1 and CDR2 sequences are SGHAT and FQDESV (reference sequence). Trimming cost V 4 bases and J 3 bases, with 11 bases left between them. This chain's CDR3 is CASSSAMATDTQYF. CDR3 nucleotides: TGTGCCAGCAGCTCAGCGATGGCGACAGATACGCAGTATTTT.

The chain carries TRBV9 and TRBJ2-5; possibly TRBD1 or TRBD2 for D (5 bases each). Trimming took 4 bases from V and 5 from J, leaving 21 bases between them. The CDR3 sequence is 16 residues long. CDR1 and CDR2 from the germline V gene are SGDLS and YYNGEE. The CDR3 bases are TGTGCCAGCAGCCCGGCCGAGCTGGGGCGAGGGGAGACCCAGTACTTC. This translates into CASSPAELGRGETQYF.

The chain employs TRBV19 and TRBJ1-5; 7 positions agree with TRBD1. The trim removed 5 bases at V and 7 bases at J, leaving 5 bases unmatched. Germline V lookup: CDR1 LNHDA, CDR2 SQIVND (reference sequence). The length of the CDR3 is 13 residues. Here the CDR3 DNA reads TGTGCCAGTAGTCTAAACAGGGGACAGCCCCAGCATTTT. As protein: CASSLNRGQPQHF.

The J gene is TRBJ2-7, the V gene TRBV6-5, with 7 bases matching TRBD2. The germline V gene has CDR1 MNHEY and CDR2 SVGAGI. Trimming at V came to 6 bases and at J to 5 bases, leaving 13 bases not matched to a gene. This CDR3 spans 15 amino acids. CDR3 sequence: CASRRGGGSAHEQYF. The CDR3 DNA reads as TGTGCCAGCAGGCGGGGAGGCGGGAGCGCCCACGAGCAGTACTTC.

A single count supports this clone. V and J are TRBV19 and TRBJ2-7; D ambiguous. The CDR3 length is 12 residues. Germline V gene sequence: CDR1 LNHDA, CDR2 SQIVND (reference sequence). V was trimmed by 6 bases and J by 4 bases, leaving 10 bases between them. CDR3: CASSRGRYEQYF. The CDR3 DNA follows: TGTGCCAGTAGCCGTGGACGGTACGAGCAGTACTTC. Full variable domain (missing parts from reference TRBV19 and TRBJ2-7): DGGITQSPKYLFRKEGQNVTLSCEQNLNHDAMYWYRQDPGQGLRLIYYSQIVNDFQKGDIAEGYSVSREKKESFPLTVTSAQKNPTAFYLCASSRGRYEQYFGPGTRLTVT.

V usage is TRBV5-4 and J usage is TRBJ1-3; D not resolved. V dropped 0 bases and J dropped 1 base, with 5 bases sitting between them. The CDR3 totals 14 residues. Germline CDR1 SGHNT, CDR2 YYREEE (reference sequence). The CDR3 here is CASSLGGSGNTIYF. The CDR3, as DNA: TGTGCCAGCAGCTTGGGGGGATCTGGAAACACCATATATTTT.

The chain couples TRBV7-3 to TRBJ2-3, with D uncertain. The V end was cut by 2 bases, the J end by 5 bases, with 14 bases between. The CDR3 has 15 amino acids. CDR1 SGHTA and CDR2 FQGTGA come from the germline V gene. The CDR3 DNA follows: TGTGCCAGCAGCTTATACAGCGAGGCGTTAGATACGCAGTATTTT. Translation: CASSLYSEALDTQYF. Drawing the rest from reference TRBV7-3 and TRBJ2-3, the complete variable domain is GAGVSQTPSNKVTEKGKYVELRCDPISGHTALYWYRQSLGQGPEFLIYFQGTGAADDSGLPNDRFFAVRPEGSVSTLKIQRTERGDSAVYLCASSLYSEALDTQYFGPGTRLTVL.

DNA for the CDR3: TGTGCCAGCAGTCCCAAACAGGGGGGAAAACTGTTTTTT. It encodes CASSPKQGGKLFF. The chain carries TRBV2 and TRBJ1-4; 8 positions match TRBD1. The CDR3 loop spans 13 amino acids. V trimming: 5 bases; J trimming: 10 bases; junction bases outside the gene matches: 6. The V gene's germline CDR1 is SNHLY and CDR2 FYNNEI.

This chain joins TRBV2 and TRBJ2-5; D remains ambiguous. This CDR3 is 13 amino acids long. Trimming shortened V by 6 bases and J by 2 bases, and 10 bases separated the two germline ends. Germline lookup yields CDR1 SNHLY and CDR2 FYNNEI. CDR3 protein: CASRWFEQETQYF. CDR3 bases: TGTGCCAGCAGGTGGTTCGAACAAGAGACCCAGTACTTC.

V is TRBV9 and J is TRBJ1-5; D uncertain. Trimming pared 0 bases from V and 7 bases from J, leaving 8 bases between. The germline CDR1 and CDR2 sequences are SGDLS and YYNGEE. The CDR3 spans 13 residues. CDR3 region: CASSVGVWQPQHF. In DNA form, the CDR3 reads TGTGCCAGCAGCGTAGGTGTCTGGCAGCCCCAGCATTTT.

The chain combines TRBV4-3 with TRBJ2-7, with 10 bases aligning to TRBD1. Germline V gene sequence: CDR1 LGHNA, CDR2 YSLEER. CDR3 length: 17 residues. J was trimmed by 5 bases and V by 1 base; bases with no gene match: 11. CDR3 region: CASSQAPVGQGLHEQYF. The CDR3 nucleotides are TGCGCCAGCAGCCAAGCGCCCGTGGGACAGGGGCTACACGAGCAGTACTTC.

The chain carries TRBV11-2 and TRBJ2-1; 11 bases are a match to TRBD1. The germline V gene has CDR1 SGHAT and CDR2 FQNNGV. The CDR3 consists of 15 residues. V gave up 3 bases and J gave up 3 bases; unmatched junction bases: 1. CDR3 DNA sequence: TGTGCCAGCAGCTTTGGGACAGGGGGCTACAATGAGCAGTTCTTC. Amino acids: CASSFGTGGYNEQFF.

CDR3 loop: CAISDAMTSGSSTDTQYF. The DNA of the CDR3 is TGTGCCATCAGTGATGCGATGACTAGCGGGAGCAGCACAGATACGCAGTATTTT. This rearrangement joins TRBV10-3 to TRBJ2-3; 12 bases map to TRBD2. This CDR3 has 18 residues. Unmatched junction bases numbered 7, after V lost 3 bases and J lost 0 bases. Germline assignment: CDR1 ENHRY and CDR2 SYGVKD.

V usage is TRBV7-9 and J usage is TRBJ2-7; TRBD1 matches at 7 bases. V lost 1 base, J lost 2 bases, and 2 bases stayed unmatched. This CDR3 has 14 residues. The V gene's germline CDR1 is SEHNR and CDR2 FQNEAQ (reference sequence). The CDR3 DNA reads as TGTGCCAGCAGCTTAGAGCAGGGGGCCTACGAGCAGTACTTC. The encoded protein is CASSLEQGAYEQYF.

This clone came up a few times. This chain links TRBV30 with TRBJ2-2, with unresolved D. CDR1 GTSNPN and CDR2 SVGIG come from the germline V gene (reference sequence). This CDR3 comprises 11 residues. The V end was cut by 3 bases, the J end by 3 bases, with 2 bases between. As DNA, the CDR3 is TGTGCCTGGAGACACACCGGGGAGCTGTTTTTT. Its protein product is CAWRHTGELFF.

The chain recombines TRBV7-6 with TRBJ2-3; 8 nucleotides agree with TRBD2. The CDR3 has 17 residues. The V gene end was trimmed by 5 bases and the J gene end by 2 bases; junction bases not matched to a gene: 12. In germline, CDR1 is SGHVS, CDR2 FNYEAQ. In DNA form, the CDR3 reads TGTGCCAGCAGCCAGGAATTTGGTAGCGGGAACACAGATACGCAGTATTTT. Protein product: CASSQEFGSGNTDTQYF.

CDR3 protein: CASSYEGSEQFF. The DNA for the CDR3 is TGTGCCAGCAGTTACGAGGGGAGTGAGCAGTTCTTC. The chain is built from TRBV6-5 and TRBJ2-1; D assignment may be TRBD1 or TRBD2 (5 bases each). Germline V gene sequence: CDR1 MNHEY, CDR2 SVGAGI. The CDR3 consists of 12 residues. The germline V and J ends were trimmed by 2 bases and 9 bases, with 8 bases remaining between them.

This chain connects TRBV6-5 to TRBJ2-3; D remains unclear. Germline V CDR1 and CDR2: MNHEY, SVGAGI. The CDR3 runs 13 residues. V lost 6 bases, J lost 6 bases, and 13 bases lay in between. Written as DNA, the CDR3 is TGTGCCAGCAGAGTAGCAGCGACGGATACGCAGTATTTT. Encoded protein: CASRVAATDTQYF.

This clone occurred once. This CDR3 reads CASSFRALETANTGELFF. The DNA for the CDR3 is TGCGCCAGCAGCTTTAGGGCATTGGAAACTGCGAACACCGGGGAGCTGTTTTTT. The chain is built from TRBV5-1 and TRBJ2-2; D is unclear. In germline, CDR1 is SGHRS, CDR2 YFSETQ. The germline V and J ends were trimmed by 2 bases and 0 bases, with 17 bases remaining between them. The CDR3 length is 18 residues.

CDR3 in DNA: TGTGCCAGCAGCTCGGGGAGGACTAGTGGCAATGAGCAGTTCTTC. As protein: CASSSGRTSGNEQFF. The chain is built from TRBV7-3 and TRBJ2-1; 7 bases align to TRBD2. Germline loops: CDR1 SGHTA, CDR2 FQGTGA. The CDR3 is 15 amino acids. With 4 bases clipped from V and 6 bases from J, the junction kept 9 bases outside the gene matches. Complete variable domain (other parts from reference TRBV7-3 and TRBJ2-1): GAGVSQTPSNKVTEKGKYVELRCDPISGHTALYWYRQSLGQGPEFLIYFQGTGAADDSGLPNDRFFAVRPEGSVSTLKIQRTERGDSAVYLCASSSGRTSGNEQFFGPGTRLTVL.

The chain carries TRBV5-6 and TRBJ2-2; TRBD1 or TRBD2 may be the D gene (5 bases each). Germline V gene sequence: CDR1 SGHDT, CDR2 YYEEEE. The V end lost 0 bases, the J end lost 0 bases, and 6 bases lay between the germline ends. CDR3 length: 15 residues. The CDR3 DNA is TGTGCCAGCAGCTTGGCGGGGCCGAACACCGGGGAGCTGTTTTTT. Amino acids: CASSLAGPNTGELFF. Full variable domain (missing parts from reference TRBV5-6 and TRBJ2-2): DAGVTQSPTHLIKTRGQQVTLRCSPKSGHDTVSWYQQALGQGPQFIFQYYEEEERQRGNFPDRFSGHQFPNYSSELNVNALLLGDSALYLCASSLAGPNTGELFFGEGSRLTVL.

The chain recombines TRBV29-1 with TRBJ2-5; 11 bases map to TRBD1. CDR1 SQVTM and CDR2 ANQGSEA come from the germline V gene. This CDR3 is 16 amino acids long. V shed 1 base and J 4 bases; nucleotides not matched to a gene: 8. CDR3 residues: CSVEAPGTGGVETQYF. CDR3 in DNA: TGCAGCGTTGAAGCCCCCGGGACAGGGGGTGTAGAGACCCAGTACTTC.

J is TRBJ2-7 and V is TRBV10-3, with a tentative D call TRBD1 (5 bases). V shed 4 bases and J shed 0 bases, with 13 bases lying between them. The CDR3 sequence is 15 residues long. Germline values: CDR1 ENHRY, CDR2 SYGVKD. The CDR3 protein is CAISGGRVSSYEQYF. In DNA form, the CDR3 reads TGTGCCATCAGTGGGGGCAGGGTTAGCTCCTACGAGCAGTACTTC.

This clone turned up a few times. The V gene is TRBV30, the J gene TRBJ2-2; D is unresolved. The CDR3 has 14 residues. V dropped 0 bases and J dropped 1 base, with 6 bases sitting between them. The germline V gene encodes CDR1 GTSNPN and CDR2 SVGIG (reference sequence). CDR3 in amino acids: CAWSVLLNTGELFF. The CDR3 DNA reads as TGTGCCTGGAGTGTACTTCTGAACACCGGGGAGCTGTTTTTT.